Detailed here is one TCR beta chain. The CDR3 has 16 residues. V shed 1 base, J shed 7 bases, and the junction held 11 bases outside the gene matches. Germline V gives CDR1 SGHTA, CDR2 FQGNSA. The record originates from a study of cytomegalovirus exposure and HLA in healthy donors. The PCR was carried out with 60 Vbeta primers and 13 Jbeta primers. Libraries were prepared by immunoSEQ multiplex PCR; TCRdb keeps only in-frame clonotypes and omits some of them. The data contain about 200,000 clones, around four fifths of them singletons. Material for sequencing was PBMCs. The genes are TRBV7-2 and TRBJ2-3; 7 nucleotides match TRBD2. This sequence originates from a woman in her forties or fifties in good health and CMV-seropositive. The CDR3 nucleotides are TGTGCCAGCAGCTTAGGGGGAGGGGTAGAGGCCTATACGCAGTATTTT. Translating it yields CASSLGGGVEAYTQYF. Based on the CDR3 plus reference TRBV7-2 and TRBJ2-3, the full variable domain is GAGVSQSPSNKVTEKGKDVELRCDPISGHTALYWYRQSLGQGLEFLIYFQGNSAPDKSGLPSDRFSAERTGGSVSTLTIQRTQQEDSAVYLCASSLGGGVEAYTQYFGPGTRLTVL.